This is a list of T cell receptor beta chains from one sample in a study of spatial heterogeneity in lung cancer. A single record per CDR3 protein comes from TCRdb applying MiXCR to the 5' RACE reads. The sample includes some 13,000 distinct CDR3 sequences, about 4% seen only once; the top ten take approximately 8.5%. Sequenced here: lung tumor tissue, sampled at surgery. These receptors originate from a male donor with early-stage non-small cell lung cancer. Each CDR3 is given with its conserved first and last residue. Each record gives: V gene, CDR3 length, clone size, D gene, J gene, CDR3 protein, CDR3 DNA. A D gene is named only where the DNA matches it firmly. The listing skips clone size in some rows; elsewhere it reads once, few, many or a size class.

V: TRBV20-1; length: 16; size: many; D: TRBD2; J: TRBJ2-1; CDR3: CSARTSGSSVYNEQFF; DNA: TGCAGTGCTAGGACTAGCGGGAGTTCAGTTTACAATGAGCAGTTCTTC
V: TRBV6-6; length: 16; size: many; D: TRBD1; J: TRBJ1-2; CDR3: CASSYSTGGFSYGYTF; DNA: TGTGCCAGCAGTTACTCGACAGGGGGTTTCTCCTATGGCTACACCTTC
V: TRBV19; length: 13; size: medium-sized; D: TRBD1; J: TRBJ1-2; CDR3: CASSKDRDYGYTF; DNA: TGTGCCAGTAGTAAAGACAGGGACTATGGCTACACCTTC
V: TRBV7-6; length: 17; size: medium-sized; D: TRBD1; J: TRBJ1-5; CDR3: CASSFGTGPTSNQPQHF; DNA: TGTGCCAGCAGCTTCGGGACAGGCCCTACTAGCAATCAGCCCCAGCATTTT
V: TRBV20-1; length: 14; size: many; D: NA; J: TRBJ1-5; CDR3: CSAATGYSNQPQHF; DNA: TGCAGTGCTGCAACCGGGTATAGCAATCAGCCCCAGCATTTT
V: TRBV20-1; length: 16; size: many; D: TRBD2; J: TRBJ2-1; CDR3: CSATLAGGSSYNEQFF; DNA: TGCAGTGCCACTCTAGCGGGAGGGAGCTCCTACAATGAGCAGTTCTTC
V: TRBV5-1; length: 14; size: many; D: TRBD1; J: TRBJ1-5; CDR3: CASSDGTGGRPQHF; DNA: TGCGCCAGCAGCGATGGGACAGGGGGCCGCCCCCAGCATTTT
V: TRBV7-8; length: 14; size: many; D: TRBD1; J: TRBJ1-2; CDR3: CASSLQTGGDGYTF; DNA: TGTGCCAGCAGCTTGCAGACAGGGGGCGATGGCTACACCTTC
V: TRBV12-3/TRBV12-4; length: 14; size: medium-sized; D: TRBD1; J: TRBJ1-4; CDR3: CASSSGTGDEKLFF; DNA: TGTGCCAGCAGTTCCGGGACAGGGGATGAAAAACTGTTTTTT
V: TRBV5-1; length: 14; size: many; D: TRBD1; J: TRBJ1-1; CDR3: CASSTGQANTEAFF; DNA: TGCGCCAGCAGCACGGGACAGGCGAACACTGAAGCTTTCTTT
V: TRBV29-1; length: 17; size: large; D: TRBD1; J: TRBJ2-2; CDR3: CSVPNRDRGLNTGELFF; DNA: TGCAGCGTTCCAAACCGGGACAGGGGGCTCAACACCGGGGAGCTGTTTTTT
V: TRBV10-3; length: 15; size: NA; D: NA; J: TRBJ1-2; CDR3: CAISADEAFSGGDNF; DNA: TGTGCCATCAGTGCCGATGAGGCCTTCAGCGGGGGCGACAACTTC
V: TRBV20-1; length: 16; size: few; D: NA; J: TRBJ1-1; CDR3: CSAETVARGWNTEAFF; DNA: TGCAGTGCTGAGACAGTGGCACGAGGTTGGAACACTGAAGCTTTCTTT
V: TRBV20-1; length: 13; size: many; D: NA; J: TRBJ1-5; CDR3: CSATRTSNQPQHF; DNA: TGCAGTGCTACCCGGACAAGCAATCAGCCCCAGCATTTT
V: TRBV20-1; length: 14; size: medium-sized; D: NA; J: TRBJ2-7; CDR3: CSARDGRKDHEQYF; DNA: TGCAGTGCTAGAGATGGCAGAAAGGACCACGAGCAGTACTTC